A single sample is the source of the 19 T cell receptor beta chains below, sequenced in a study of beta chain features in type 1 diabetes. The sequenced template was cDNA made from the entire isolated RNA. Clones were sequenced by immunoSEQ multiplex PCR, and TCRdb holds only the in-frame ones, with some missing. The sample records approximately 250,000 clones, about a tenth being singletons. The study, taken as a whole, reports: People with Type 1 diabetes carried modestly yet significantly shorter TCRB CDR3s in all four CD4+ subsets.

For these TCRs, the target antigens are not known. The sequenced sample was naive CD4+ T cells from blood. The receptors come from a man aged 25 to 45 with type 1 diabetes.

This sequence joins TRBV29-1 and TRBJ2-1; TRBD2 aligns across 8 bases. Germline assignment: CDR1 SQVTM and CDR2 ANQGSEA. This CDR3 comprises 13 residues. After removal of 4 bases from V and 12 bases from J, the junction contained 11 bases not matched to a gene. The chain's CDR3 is CSVVTSGLGVQFF. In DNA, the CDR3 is TGCAGCGTTGTTACTAGCGGTTTAGGGGTGCAGTTCTTC.

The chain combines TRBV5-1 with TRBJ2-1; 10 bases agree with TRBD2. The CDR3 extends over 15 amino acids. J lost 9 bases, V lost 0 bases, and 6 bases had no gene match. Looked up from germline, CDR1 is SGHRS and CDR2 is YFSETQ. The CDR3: CASSLEGLAVLEQFF. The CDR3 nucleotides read TGCGCCAGCAGCTTGGAAGGACTAGCGGTTCTTGAGCAGTTCTTC.

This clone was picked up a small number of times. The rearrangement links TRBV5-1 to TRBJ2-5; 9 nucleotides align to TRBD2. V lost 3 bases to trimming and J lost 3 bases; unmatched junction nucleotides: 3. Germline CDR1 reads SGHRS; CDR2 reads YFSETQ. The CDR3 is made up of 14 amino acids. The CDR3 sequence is CASSSAGGEETQYF. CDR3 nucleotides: TGCGCCAGCAGCTCGGCGGGGGGGGAAGAGACCCAGTACTTC.

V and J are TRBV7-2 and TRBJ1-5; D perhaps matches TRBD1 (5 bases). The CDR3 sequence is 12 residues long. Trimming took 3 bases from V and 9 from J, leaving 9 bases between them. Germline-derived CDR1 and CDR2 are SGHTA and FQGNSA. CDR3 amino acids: CASSFQGRPQHF. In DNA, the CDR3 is TGTGCCAGCAGCTTCCAGGGTCGGCCCCAGCATTTT.

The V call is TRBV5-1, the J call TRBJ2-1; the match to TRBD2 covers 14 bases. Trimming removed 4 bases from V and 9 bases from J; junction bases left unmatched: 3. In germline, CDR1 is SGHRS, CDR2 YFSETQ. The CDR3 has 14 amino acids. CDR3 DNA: TGCGCCAGCAGCACAGGGACTAGCGGGGGTGAGCAGTTCTTC. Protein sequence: CASSTGTSGGEQFF. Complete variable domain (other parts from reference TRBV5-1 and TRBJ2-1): KAGVTQTPRYLIKTRGQQVTLSCSPISGHRSVSWYQQTPGQGLQFLFEYFSETQRNKGNFPGRFSGRQFSNSRSEMNVSTLELGDSALYLCASSTGTSGGEQFFGPGTRLTVL.

DNA for the CDR3: TGTGCCAGCAGCCTCAGACAGGGTACCGGGGAGCTGTTTTTT. As protein: CASSLRQGTGELFF. The chain combines TRBV5-6 with TRBJ2-2, with TRBD1 matching 7 bases. V trimming: 4 bases; J trimming: 5 bases; junction bases outside the gene matches: 5. This CDR3 region has 14 residues. Germline values: CDR1 SGHDT, CDR2 YYEEEE.

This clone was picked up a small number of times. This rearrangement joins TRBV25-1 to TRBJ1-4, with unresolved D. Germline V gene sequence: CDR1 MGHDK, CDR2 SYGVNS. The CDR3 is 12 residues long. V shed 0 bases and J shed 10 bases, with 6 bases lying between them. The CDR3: CASSEYSGKLFF. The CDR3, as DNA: TGTGCCAGCAGTGAATATAGCGGAAAACTGTTTTTT.

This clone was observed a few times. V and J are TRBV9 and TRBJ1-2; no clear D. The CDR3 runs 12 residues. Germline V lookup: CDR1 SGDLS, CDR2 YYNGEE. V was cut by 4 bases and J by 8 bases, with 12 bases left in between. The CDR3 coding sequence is TGTGCCAGCAGCCAGGCCGGTAGGGGCTACACCTTC. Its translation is CASSQAGRGYTF.

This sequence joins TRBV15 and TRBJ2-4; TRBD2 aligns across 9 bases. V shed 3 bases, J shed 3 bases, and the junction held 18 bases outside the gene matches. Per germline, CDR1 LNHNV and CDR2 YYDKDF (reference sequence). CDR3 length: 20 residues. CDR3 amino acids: CATSSPVAGGKVVGKNIQYF. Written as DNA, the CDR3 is TGTGCCACCAGCAGCCCTGTGGCGGGGGGGAAGGTGGTCGGCAAAAACATTCAGTACTTC.

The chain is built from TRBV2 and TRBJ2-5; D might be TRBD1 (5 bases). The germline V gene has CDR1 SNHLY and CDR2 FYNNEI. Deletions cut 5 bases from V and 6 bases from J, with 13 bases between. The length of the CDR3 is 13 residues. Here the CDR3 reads CASSIEGVKTQYF. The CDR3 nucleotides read TGTGCCAGCAGTATCGAAGGGGTTAAGACCCAGTACTTC. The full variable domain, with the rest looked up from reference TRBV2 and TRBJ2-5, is EPEVTQTPSHQVTQMGQEVILRCVPISNHLYFYWYRQILGQKVEFLVSFYNNEISEKSEIFDDQFSVERPDGSNFTLKIRSTKLEDSAMYFCASSIEGVKTQYFGPGTRLLVL.

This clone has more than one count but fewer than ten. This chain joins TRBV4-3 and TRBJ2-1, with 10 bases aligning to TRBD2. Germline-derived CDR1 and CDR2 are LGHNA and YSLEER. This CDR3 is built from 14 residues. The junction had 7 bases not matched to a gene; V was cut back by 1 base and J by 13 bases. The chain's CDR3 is CASSQGLAGVGQFF. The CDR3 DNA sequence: TGCGCCAGCAGCCAAGGGCTAGCGGGGGTGGGTCAGTTCTTC.

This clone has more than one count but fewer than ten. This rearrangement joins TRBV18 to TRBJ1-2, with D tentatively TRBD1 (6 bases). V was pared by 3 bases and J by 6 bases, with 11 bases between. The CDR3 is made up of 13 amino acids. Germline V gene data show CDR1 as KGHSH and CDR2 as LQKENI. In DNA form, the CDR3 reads TGTGCCAGCTCACCCCGGCCAGGGGATGGCTACACCTTC. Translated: CASSPRPGDGYTF.

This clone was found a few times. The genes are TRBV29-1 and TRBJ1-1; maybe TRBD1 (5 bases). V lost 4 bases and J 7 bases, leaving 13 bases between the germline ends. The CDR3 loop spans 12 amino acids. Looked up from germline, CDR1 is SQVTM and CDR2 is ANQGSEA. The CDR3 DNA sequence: TGCAGCGTTGGGGGCATGACCCATGAAGCTTTCTTT. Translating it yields CSVGGMTHEAFF.

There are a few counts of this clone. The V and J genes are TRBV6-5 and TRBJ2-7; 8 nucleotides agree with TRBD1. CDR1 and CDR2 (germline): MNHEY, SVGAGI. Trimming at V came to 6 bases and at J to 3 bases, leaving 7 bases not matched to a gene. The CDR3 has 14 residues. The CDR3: CASRTGTGRYEQYF. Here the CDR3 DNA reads TGTGCCAGCAGAACCGGGACAGGCCGCTACGAGCAGTACTTC.

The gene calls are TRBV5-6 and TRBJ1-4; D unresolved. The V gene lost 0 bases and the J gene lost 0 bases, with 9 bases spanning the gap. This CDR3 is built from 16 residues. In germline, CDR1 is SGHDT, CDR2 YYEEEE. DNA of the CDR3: TGTGCCAGCAGCTTGGGACTCCAAGCAACTAATGAAAAACTGTTTTTT. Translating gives CASSLGLQATNEKLFF.

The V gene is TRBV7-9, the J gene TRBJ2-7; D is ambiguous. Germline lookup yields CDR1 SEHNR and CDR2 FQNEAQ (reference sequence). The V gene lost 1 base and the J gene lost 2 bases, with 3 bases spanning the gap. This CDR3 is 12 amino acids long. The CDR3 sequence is CASSLGAYEQYF. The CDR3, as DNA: TGTGCCAGCAGCTTAGGAGCCTACGAGCAGTACTTC.

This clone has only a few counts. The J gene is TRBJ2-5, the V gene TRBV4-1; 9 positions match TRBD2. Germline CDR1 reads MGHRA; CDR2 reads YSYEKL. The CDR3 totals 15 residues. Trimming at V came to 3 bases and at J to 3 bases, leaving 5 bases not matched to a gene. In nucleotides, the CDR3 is TGCGCCAGCAGCCATCTAGCGGGGACTAAAGAGACCCAGTACTTC. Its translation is CASSHLAGTKETQYF.

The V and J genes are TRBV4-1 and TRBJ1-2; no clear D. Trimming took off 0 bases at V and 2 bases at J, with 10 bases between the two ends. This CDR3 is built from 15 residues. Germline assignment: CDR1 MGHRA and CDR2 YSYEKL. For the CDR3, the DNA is TGCGCCAGCAGCCAAGAGCACAGACAAAACTATGGCTACACCTTC. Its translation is CASSQEHRQNYGYTF.

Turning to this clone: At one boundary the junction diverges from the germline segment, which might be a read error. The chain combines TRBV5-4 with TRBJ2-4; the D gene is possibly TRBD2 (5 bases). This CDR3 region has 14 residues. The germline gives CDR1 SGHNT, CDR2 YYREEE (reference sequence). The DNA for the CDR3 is TGTGCCAGCAGCGCCCAGGACTTTGTAACCCCCGGGGACTTC. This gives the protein CASSAQDFVTPGDF.